This T cell receptor (beta chain) emerged from a study of radiotherapy plus CTLA-4 blockade in lung cancer (dated by TCRdb to the late 2010s). In the study overall: Objective responses were observed in approximately 19% of enrolled patients, and disease control was achieved in approximately 30%.

The paper's findings and limits, for the study overall: After treatment with radiotherapy and ipilimumab, TCR clones that originated in tumors expanded in peripheral blood. The strongest predictors of response were reported to be early dynamic shifts in blood T cell clones along with a rise in serum interferon-beta following radiation.

Deletion took 0 bases off V and 3 bases off J, with a span of 15 bases between the germline ends. Including the terminal cysteine and phenylalanine, the CDR3 comprises 17 residues. The only DNA kept is the CDR3, 51 bases in frame from the first base. The method was the immunoSEQ multiplex PCR assay. The immuneACCESS repertoire file appears here via TCRdb, limited to in-frame rearrangements. These files lack a portion of the clones; in checked studies, under half of the deficit traces to unresolved V genes, and the cause of the others is not known. Here the sample has more than 65,000 clones; roughly four fifths occur a single time. 0.82% of the sample is held by the ten biggest clonotypes. About this clone: It lacks a known antigen. There are no base qualities to consult, and no much larger clone falls within one base.

Focal radiation therapy combined with CTLA-4 blockade (ipilimumab) was tested in patients with chemo-refractory metastatic non-small-cell lung cancer. The sample in question was peripheral blood, obtained from a patient treated with radiotherapy plus ipilimumab. The receptor was derived from a human donor with non-small cell lung cancer who had stable disease on radiotherapy plus ipilimumab. The rearranged segments are TRBV23-1 and TRBJ1-5; matching of 5 bases hints at TRBD1 as the D gene. TRBV23-1 has ORF status, its function being uncertain. The nucleotide sequence is TGCGCCAGCAGTCAATCGGGGGGGAATTCGATCAATCAGCCCCAGCATTTT. The encoded protein is CASSQSGGNSINQPQHF.